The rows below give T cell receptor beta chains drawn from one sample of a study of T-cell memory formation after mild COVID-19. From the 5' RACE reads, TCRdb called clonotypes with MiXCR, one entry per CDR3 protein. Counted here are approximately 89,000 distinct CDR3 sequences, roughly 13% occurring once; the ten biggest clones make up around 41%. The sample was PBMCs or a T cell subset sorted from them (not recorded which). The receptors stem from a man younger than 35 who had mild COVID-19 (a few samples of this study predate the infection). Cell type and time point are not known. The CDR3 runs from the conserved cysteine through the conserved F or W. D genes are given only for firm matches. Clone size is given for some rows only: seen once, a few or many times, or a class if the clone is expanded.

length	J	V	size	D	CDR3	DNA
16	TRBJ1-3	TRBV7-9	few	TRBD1	CASSHDRDRSRNTIYF	TGTGCCAGCAGCCACGACAGGGACCGTTCCAGGAACACCATATATTTT
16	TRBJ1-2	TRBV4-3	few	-	CASSQELQGTNYGYTF	TGCGCCAGCAGCCAAGAGTTACAGGGAACTAACTATGGCTACACCTTC
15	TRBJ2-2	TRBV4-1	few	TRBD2	CASSAGTMNTGELFF	TGCGCCAGCAGCGCCGGGACTATGAACACCGGGGAGCTGTTTTTT
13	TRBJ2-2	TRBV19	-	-	CASTGSLAGELFF	TGTGCCAGTACGGGTAGTCTGGCCGGGGAGCTGTTTTTT
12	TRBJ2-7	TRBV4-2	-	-	CASSSSTLEQYF	TGTGCCAGCAGCTCCTCTACGTTGGAGCAGTACTTC
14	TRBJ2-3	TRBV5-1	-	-	CASSLVVGGDTQYF	TGCGCCAGCAGCTTGGTGGTAGGAGGGGATACGCAGTATTTT
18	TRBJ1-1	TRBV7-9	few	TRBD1	CASSLVGQGRPMNTEAFF	TGTGCCAGCAGCTTAGTAGGACAGGGAAGACCGATGAACACTGAAGCTTTCTTT
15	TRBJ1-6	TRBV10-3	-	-	CAISETQGWDSPLHF	TGTGCCATCAGTGAGACCCAGGGTTGGGATTCACCCCTCCACTTT
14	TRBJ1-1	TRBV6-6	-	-	CASSDSGETLEAFF	TGTGCCAGCAGTGACTCGGGAGAGACTCTGGAAGCTTTCTTT
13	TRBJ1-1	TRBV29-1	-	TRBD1	CSAERTGNTEAFF	TGCAGCGCAGAAAGGACAGGGAACACTGAAGCTTTCTTT
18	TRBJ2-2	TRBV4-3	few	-	CASSQDHLAGANTGELFF	TGCGCCAGCAGCCAAGATCACCTCGCAGGGGCGAACACCGGGGAGCTGTTTTTT
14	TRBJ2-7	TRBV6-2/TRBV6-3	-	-	CASSPRIAYYEQYF	TGTGCCAGCAGTCCCCGGATCGCTTACTACGAGCAGTACTTC
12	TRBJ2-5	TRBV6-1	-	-	CASRGSRETQYF	TGTGCCAGCCGTGGGTCGAGGGAGACCCAGTACTTC
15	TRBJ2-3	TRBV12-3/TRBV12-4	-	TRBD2	CASQSGGAFGDTQYF	TGTGCCAGCCAGAGCGGGGGGGCTTTCGGAGATACGCAGTATTTT
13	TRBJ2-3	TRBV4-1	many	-	CASSQGLTVPQYF	TGCGCCAGCAGCCAAGGGCTGACGGTTCCGCAGTATTTT
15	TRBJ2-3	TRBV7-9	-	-	CASSLSTTGTDTQYF	TGTGCCAGCAGCTTGTCGACGACCGGCACAGATACGCAGTATTTT
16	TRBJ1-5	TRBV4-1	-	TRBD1	CASTLRPGTVNQPQHF	TGCGCCAGCACCCTCCGTCCCGGGACAGTGAATCAGCCCCAGCATTTT
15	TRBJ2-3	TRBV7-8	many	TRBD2	CASSLKAGFTDTQYF	TGTGCCAGCAGCTTAAAAGCGGGGTTCACAGATACGCAGTATTTT
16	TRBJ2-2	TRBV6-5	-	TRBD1	CASSYGTGGGTGELFF	TGTGCCAGCAGTTACGGGACAGGGGGTGGCACCGGGGAGCTGTTTTTT
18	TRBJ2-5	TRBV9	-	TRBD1	CASSMTGGEFSDGETQYF	TGTGCCAGCAGCATGACAGGGGGCGAGTTCTCGGATGGAGAGACCCAGTACTTC
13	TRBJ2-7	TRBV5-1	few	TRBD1	CASSMGQFYEQYF	TGCGCCAGCAGCATGGGACAGTTCTACGAGCAGTACTTC
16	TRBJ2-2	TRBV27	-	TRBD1	CASSLRGQANTGELFF	TGTGCCAGCAGCCTACGGGGACAGGCGAACACCGGGGAGCTGTTTTTT
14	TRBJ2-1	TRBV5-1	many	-	CASSLAIGLVEQFF	TGCGCCAGCAGCTTGGCCATAGGACTCGTCGAGCAGTTCTTC
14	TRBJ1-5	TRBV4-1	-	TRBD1	CANSHEQGNQPQHF	TGCGCCAACAGCCATGAACAGGGGAATCAGCCCCAGCATTTT
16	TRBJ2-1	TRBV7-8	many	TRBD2	CASSPRERGVFNEQFF	TGTGCCAGCAGCCCGAGGGAGCGGGGAGTGTTCAATGAGCAGTTCTTC
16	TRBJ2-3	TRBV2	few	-	CASRTGVGWGTDTQYF	TGTGCCAGCAGGACGGGGGTCGGCTGGGGCACAGATACGCAGTATTTT
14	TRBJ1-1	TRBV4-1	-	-	CASSQVSQWSEAFF	TGCGCCAGCAGCCAAGTGAGTCAGTGGTCTGAAGCTTTCTTT
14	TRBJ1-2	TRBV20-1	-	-	CSASDRATNYGYTF	TGCAGTGCTAGTGACAGAGCCACTAACTATGGCTACACCTTC
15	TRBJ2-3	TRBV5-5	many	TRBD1	CASSHRDRFTDTQYF	TGTGCCAGCAGCCACCGGGACAGGTTCACAGATACGCAGTATTTT
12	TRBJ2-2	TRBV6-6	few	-	CASSYKAGELFF	TGTGCCAGCAGTTACAAGGCCGGGGAGCTGTTTTTT
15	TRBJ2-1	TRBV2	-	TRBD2	CASRKMSGGDDEQFF	TGTGCCAGCAGGAAGATGAGCGGGGGGGATGATGAGCAGTTCTTC
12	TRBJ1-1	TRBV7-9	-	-	CSGRRGGTEAFF	TGTTCGGGGAGGCGTGGTGGCACTGAAGCTTTCTTT
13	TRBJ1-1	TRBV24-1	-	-	CATSASRGPEAFF	TGTGCCACCAGTGCCAGCAGGGGACCTGAAGCTTTCTTT
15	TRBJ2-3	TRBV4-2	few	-	CASSQDFSGTDTQYF	TGTGCCAGCAGCCAAGACTTTAGCGGCACAGATACGCAGTATTTT
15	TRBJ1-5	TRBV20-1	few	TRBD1	CSAGDLGQGVQPQHF	TGCAGTGCTGGGGACCTGGGACAGGGGGTTCAGCCCCAGCATTTT
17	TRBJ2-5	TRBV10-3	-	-	CAISERSALTRQETQYF	TGTGCCATCAGCGAGCGCTCAGCTTTAACTAGGCAAGAGACCCAGTACTTC
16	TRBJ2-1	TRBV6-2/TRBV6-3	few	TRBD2	CASSRTSGLSYNEQFF	TGTGCCAGCAGTAGGACTAGCGGCCTTTCCTACAATGAGCAGTTCTTC
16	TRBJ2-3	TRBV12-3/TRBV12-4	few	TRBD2	CASSFWGAGVEDTQYF	TGTGCCAGCAGTTTTTGGGGAGCGGGGGTGGAAGATACGCAGTATTTT
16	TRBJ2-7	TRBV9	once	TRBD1	CASSVGQGARSYEQYF	TGTGCCAGCAGCGTAGGCCAGGGGGCTAGATCCTACGAGCAGTACTTC
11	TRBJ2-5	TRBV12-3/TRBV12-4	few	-	CASSTRETQYF	TGTGCCAGCAGTACCAGAGAGACCCAGTACTTC